This is a list of T cell receptor beta chains from one sample in a study of CXCR3-negative and CXCR3-positive naive CD8 T cells. TCRdb derives one entry per CDR3 protein from the 5' RACE reads, leaving out DNA. The sample yields approximately 120,000 distinct CDR3 sequences, of which the top ten take up around 0.35%. The sequenced sample was naive CXCR3+ CD8+ T cells from blood. These receptors were taken from a human donor in good health. Some clones in this sample may be carry-over from other donors' samples. CDR3s include the opening cysteine and the closing phenylalanine or tryptophan.

J gene | V gene | CDR3 protein
TRBJ2-7 | TRBV20-1 | CSAEPGTGLYEQYF
TRBJ1-1 | TRBV12-3/TRBV12-4 | CASRQPNTEAFF
TRBJ2-5 | TRBV11-1 | CASSSLAGYQETQYF
TRBJ2-7 | TRBV6-5 | CASSLIGRSSYEQYF
TRBJ2-1 | TRBV9 | CASSVGTGEYNEQFF
TRBJ2-3 | TRBV12-3/TRBV12-4 | CASSSPVDPCYADTQYF
TRBJ2-7 | TRBV28 | CASMASLSHEQYF
TRBJ1-4 | TRBV12-3/TRBV12-4 | CATATNEKLFF
TRBJ2-1 | TRBV7-6 | CASSAQQGPNEQFF
TRBJ2-7 | TRBV20-1 | CSTRDYAVEQYF
TRBJ2-5 | TRBV28 | CASSPIGGGEETQYF
TRBJ2-7 | TRBV9 | CASSVALHSYEQYF
TRBJ2-2 | TRBV5-1 | CASSLGSNTGELFF
TRBJ1-1 | TRBV9 | CASSLPGGQGPNTEAFF
TRBJ2-5 | TRBV5-6 | CASSLLGTSEGTQYF
TRBJ2-3 | TRBV27 | CASSLAARDTDTQYF
TRBJ2-3 | TRBV29-1 | CSVEAQGNLDTQYF
TRBJ2-3 | TRBV4-3 | CASSQDWGTGAGDTQYF
TRBJ2-7 | TRBV5-5 | CASSTGTGSYEQYF
TRBJ2-2 | TRBV6-6 | CASSSDPLGVTGELFF
TRBJ1-2 | TRBV6-2/TRBV6-3 | CASTLVGRANYGYTF
TRBJ2-7 | TRBV12-3/TRBV12-4 | CASSLHFYEQYF
TRBJ2-7 | TRBV29-1 | CSVHREGDYEQYF
TRBJ2-3 | TRBV27 | CASSFKVWGPDTQYF
TRBJ2-7 | TRBV13 | CASSLTQGYEQYF
TRBJ2-1 | TRBV2 | CASSGPKNNEQFF
TRBJ2-1 | TRBV12-3/TRBV12-4 | CASSLGGSGRGNEQFF
TRBJ1-1 | TRBV5-1 | CASSLAGVPNTEAFF
TRBJ2-7 | TRBV5-4 | CASSFSRLAGVEQYF
TRBJ2-1 | TRBV6-4 | CASSTYWTGENSYNEQFF
TRBJ2-1 | TRBV6-5 | CASSYSKEWGGSYNEQFF
TRBJ2-7 | TRBV20-1 | CSARTGLAESYEQYF